The 13 T cell receptor beta chains below come from one sample, sequenced in a study of Tregs in tolerant kidney transplant recipients. Sequenced by immunoSEQ multiplex PCR; TCRdb stores in-frame clones only, minus some. The sample lists more than 90,000 clones; around 94% were seen once. Material: CD4+ T cells from blood. The source is a human donor in good health.

The chain recombines TRBV7-9 with TRBJ2-3; D is unclear. The CDR3 is 11 amino acids. Germline CDR1 and CDR2: SEHNR and FQNEAQ (reference sequence). V dropped 1 base and J dropped 6 bases, with 2 bases sitting between them. CDR3 in amino acids: CASSLDDTQYF. The CDR3 coding sequence is TGTGCCAGCAGCTTAGATGATACGCAGTATTTT.

The V call is TRBV7-9, the J call TRBJ2-7, with D perhaps TRBD2 (6 bases). The CDR3 runs to 16 residues. V lost 5 bases to trimming and J lost 3 bases, with 20 bases between them. Germline-derived CDR1 and CDR2 are SEHNR and FQNEAQ (reference sequence). CDR3 DNA sequence: TGTGCCAGCAGCCCCCACAGGCCGGGGGAGGACTACGAGCAGTACTTC. Its protein product is CASSPHRPGEDYEQYF.

With respect to this clone: The same CDR3 is also encoded by other DNA sequences in this sample. The chain is built from TRBV19 and TRBJ1-5, with 7 bases lining up with TRBD1. Germline V gene lookup returns CDR1 LNHDA and CDR2 SQIVND (reference sequence). The V segment lost 8 bases and the J segment 6 bases; nucleotides outside the gene matches: 7. The CDR3 is 13 residues long. The CDR3 DNA reads TGTGCCAGTTCCAGGGGGTGGGGTCAGCCCCAGCATTTT. Amino acid sequence: CASSRGWGQPQHF.

The rearrangement uses TRBV7-9 and TRBJ1-1, with TRBD1 as a possible D gene (6 bases). CDR1 and CDR2 (germline): SEHNR, FQNEAQ (reference sequence). The CDR3 runs 14 residues. V was cut by 5 bases and J by 1 base, with 11 bases left in between. The CDR3 sequence: CASSTRGGNTEAFF. The CDR3 nucleotides read TGTGCCAGCAGCACCAGGGGAGGGAACACTGAAGCTTTCTTT.

V usage is TRBV7-2 and J usage is TRBJ2-7; 7 nucleotides agree with TRBD1. This CDR3 is built from 15 residues. J lost 3 bases, V lost 3 bases, and 8 bases had no gene match. CDR1 and CDR2 (germline): SGHTA, FQGNSA. The CDR3 DNA reads TGTGCCAGCAGCTTTTCCAGGGGGAGCATCTACGAGCAGTACTTC. Protein: CASSFSRGSIYEQYF.

CDR3: CASSVGLLNTGELFF. CDR3 DNA: TGTGCCAGCAGTGTGGGGCTTCTGAACACCGGGGAGCTGTTTTTT. The V and J genes are TRBV6-1 and TRBJ2-2; weak D call: TRBD1 (5 bases). Trimming pared 4 bases from V and 1 base from J, leaving 10 bases between. Germline V gives CDR1 MNHNS, CDR2 SASEGT. The CDR3 is 15 amino acids.

V gene TRBV10-1 combines with J gene TRBJ2-6, with no clear D. CDR3 length equals 16 residues. V was pared by 0 bases and J by 4 bases, with 10 bases between. The V gene's germline CDR1 is WNHNN and CDR2 SYGVQD (reference sequence). Here the CDR3 reads CASSESVGTGANVLTF. The CDR3 region has the DNA TGCGCCAGCAGTGAGTCTGTGGGTACCGGGGCCAACGTCCTGACTTTC.

The V call is TRBV7-7, the J call TRBJ2-7; no clear D gene. This CDR3 region has 15 residues. Germline-derived CDR1 and CDR2 are SSHAT and FNYEAQ (reference sequence). V shed 5 bases and J shed 4 bases, with 18 bases lying between them. CDR3 nucleotide sequence: TGTGCCAGCAGCCCCTATAACCACGAGGAGTACGAGCAGTACTTC. Its translation: CASSPYNHEEYEQYF.

This clone has just one count. The gene calls are TRBV7-3 and TRBJ1-2, with 12 bases that match TRBD1. CDR1 and CDR2 (germline): SGHTA, FQGTGA. The CDR3 extends over 18 amino acids. Trimming took 5 bases from V and 3 from J; bases not matched to a gene: 13. The CDR3 reads CASSATGTGGIKDYGYTF. The CDR3 coding sequence is TGTGCCAGCAGCGCTACCGGGACAGGGGGCATTAAGGACTATGGCTACACCTTC. The full variable domain, in which reference TRBV7-3 and TRBJ1-2 provide the parts outside the CDR3, is GAGVSQTPSNKVTEKGKYVELRCDPISGHTALYWYRQSLGQGPEFLIYFQGTGAADDSGLPNDRFFAVRPEGSVSTLKIQRTERGDSAVYLCASSATGTGGIKDYGYTFGSGTRLTVV.

This chain uses TRBV6-5 with TRBJ2-5; D call uncertain. The ends were cut back, 0 bases at V and 3 bases at J, with 8 bases in the middle. The CDR3 runs to 14 residues. CDR1 is MNHEY, CDR2 SVGAGI, per germline. Written as DNA, the CDR3 is TGTGCCAGCAGTTACTCTCAACAGAAAGAGACCCAGTACTTC. Translated: CASSYSQQKETQYF.

V is TRBV15 and J is TRBJ2-3; D uncertain. The CDR3 is 16 amino acids. V was trimmed by 0 bases and J by 2 bases, leaving 12 bases between them. CDR1 LNHNV and CDR2 YYDKDF come from the germline V gene (reference sequence). The CDR3 loop is CATSRDRDGYTDTQYF. DNA of the CDR3: TGTGCCACCAGCAGAGACCGAGACGGATACACAGATACGCAGTATTTT.

The chain employs TRBV29-1 and TRBJ2-5; D is possibly TRBD1 or TRBD2 (6 bases each). The CDR3 sequence is 14 residues long. Germline CDR1 reads SQVTM; CDR2 reads ANQGSEA. V gave up 3 bases and J gave up 5 bases, with 16 bases separating them. CDR3 loop: CSVDPEEGVETQYF. CDR3 nucleotides: TGCAGCGTTGACCCGGAGGAGGGGGTTGAGACCCAGTACTTC.

V is TRBV6-5 and J is TRBJ1-2; no reliable D call. Trimming pared 0 bases from V and 4 bases from J, leaving 15 bases between. The CDR3 runs to 16 residues. Germline-derived CDR1 and CDR2 are MNHEY and SVGAGI. The CDR3 bases are TGTGCCAGCAGTTACTCGGTCACCCTTACTCTCTATGGCTACACCTTC. This encodes CASSYSVTLTLYGYTF.